Sequencing of this T cell receptor (beta chain) was carried out in a study of response to subunit inactivated influenza vaccine. Study-wide results and limits: Authors proposed each seasonal influenza vaccination draws in few new T cells.

TCRdb recomputed calls from the RT-PCR reads with MiXCR, one row per CDR3 protein. Of hundreds of thousands of distinct CDR3 sequences in the sample, roughly 14% were seen once. This clonotype occurred a few times. Its target is not known. V lost 3 bases and J 7 bases, leaving 9 bases between the germline ends. CDR3 length equals 12 residues. In germline, CDR1 is MDHEN, CDR2 SYDVKM. The chain employs TRBV28 and TRBJ1-1; D uncertain. The sample was PBMCs from blood, taken roughly 13 days after vaccination. This receptor was taken from a man in his fifties who received an inactivated influenza vaccine. The CDR3 coding sequence is TGTGCCAGCAGTTTGTTAGGAGGTGAAGCTTTCTTT. Translation gives CASSLLGGEAFF. Full variable domain (remainder filled in from reference TRBV28 and TRBJ1-1): DVKVTQSSRYLVKRTGEKVFLECVQDMDHENMFWYRQDPGLGLRLIYFSYDVKMKEKGDIPEGYSVSREKKERFSLILESASTNQTSMYLCASSLLGGEAFFGQGTRLTVV.